What follows are 4 T cell receptor beta chains derived from one specimen sequenced in a study of cytomegalovirus exposure and HLA in healthy donors. PCR employed 60 Vbeta and 13 Jbeta primers. TCRdb's copy holds only in-frame clones and misses some; the assay was immunoSEQ multiplex PCR. The sample has about 140,000 clones; more than 75% are singletons. Specimen: PBMCs. Every receptor here comes from a woman younger than 45 in good health and CMV-seronegative.

CDR3 nucleotides: TGTGCCAGTAGGACAGGAGCCAGCCTAAATAGCAATCAGCCCCAGCATTTT. It is translated as CASRTGASLNSNQPQHF. The V and J genes are TRBV19 and TRBJ1-5; weak D call: TRBD1 (6 bases). The V gene's germline CDR1 is LNHDA and CDR2 SQIVND (reference sequence). Deletions cut 6 bases from V and 0 bases from J, with 18 bases between. The CDR3 spans 17 residues. The entire variable domain, with the rest obtained from reference TRBV19 and TRBJ1-5, is as follows: DGGITQSPKYLFRKEGQNVTLSCEQNLNHDAMYWYRQDPGQGLRLIYYSQIVNDFQKGDIAEGYSVSREKKESFPLTVTSAQKNPTAFYLCASRTGASLNSNQPQHFGDGTRLSIL.

The CDR3 loop is CASSVASGVYQETQYF. The CDR3 bases are TGTGCCAGCAGCGTCGCTAGCGGGGTGTACCAAGAGACCCAGTACTTC. V gene TRBV9 combines with J gene TRBJ2-5; 9 bases match TRBD2. The germline gives CDR1 SGDLS, CDR2 YYNGEE. With V trimmed by 2 bases and J by 0 bases, 5 bases remained unmatched. The CDR3 has 16 amino acids.

The rearrangement links TRBV10-3 to TRBJ2-3; tentatively, D is TRBD2 (5 bases). The length of the CDR3 is 16 residues. Germline V gene sequence: CDR1 ENHRY, CDR2 SYGVKD. The V gene lost 0 bases and the J gene lost 4 bases, with 14 bases spanning the gap. CDR3 nucleotides: TGTGCCATCAGTGAGTCTTTTTCACTAGTCCCAGATACGCAGTATTTT. Translation gives CAISESFSLVPDTQYF.

This sequence joins TRBV4-1 and TRBJ1-2, with TRBD1 matching over 10 bases. This CDR3 spans 18 amino acids. V was clipped by 2 bases and J by 3 bases; unmatched bases: 12. In germline, CDR1 is MGHRA, CDR2 YSYEKL. The chain's CDR3 is CASSQTTPGQGRYYGYTF. The CDR3 DNA reads as TGCGCCAGCAGCCAAACGACACCGGGACAGGGGAGATACTATGGCTACACCTTC.